The clone carrying this TCR beta chain was counted only a few times. Its antigen is not identified. These data belong to a study of T cells in Graves' hyperthyroidism and ophthalmopathy. The study, taken as a whole, reports: Most thyroid clonotypes with frequency above 0.001 were detected in blood. It was a median about seven months before onset that the model predicted ophthalmopathy.

These patients, aged 18 to 65, had recently diagnosed hyperthyroidism lasting under 2 months. Any patient presenting with uncontrolled infection, other autoimmune disease, pregnancy or lactation was left out. Authors of the study amplified TCR beta CDR3 regions from RNA transcripts. RT-PCR in the first round (using the HTBI primer set) targeted the TCR CDR3. TCRdb passed the multiplex PCR reads through MiXCR, listing each CDR3 protein once. The table has 280,000 or so distinct CDR3 sequences, about 16% seen once. CDR3 size: 15 residues. Trimming cost V 2 bases and J 2 bases, with 14 bases left between them. Germline CDR1 is DFQATT and CDR2 is SNEGSKA (reference sequence).

The sequence derives from a woman in her forties or fifties with Graves' hyperthyroidism that later progressed to Graves' ophthalmopathy. The chain carries TRBV20-1 and TRBJ2-3, with D possibly matching TRBD2 (6 bases). Sequencing input: blood. The CDR3 DNA sequence: TGCAGTGCTAGAAGTAGCGGAGGCCACACAGATACGCAGTATTTT. This codes for CSARSSGGHTDTQYF.